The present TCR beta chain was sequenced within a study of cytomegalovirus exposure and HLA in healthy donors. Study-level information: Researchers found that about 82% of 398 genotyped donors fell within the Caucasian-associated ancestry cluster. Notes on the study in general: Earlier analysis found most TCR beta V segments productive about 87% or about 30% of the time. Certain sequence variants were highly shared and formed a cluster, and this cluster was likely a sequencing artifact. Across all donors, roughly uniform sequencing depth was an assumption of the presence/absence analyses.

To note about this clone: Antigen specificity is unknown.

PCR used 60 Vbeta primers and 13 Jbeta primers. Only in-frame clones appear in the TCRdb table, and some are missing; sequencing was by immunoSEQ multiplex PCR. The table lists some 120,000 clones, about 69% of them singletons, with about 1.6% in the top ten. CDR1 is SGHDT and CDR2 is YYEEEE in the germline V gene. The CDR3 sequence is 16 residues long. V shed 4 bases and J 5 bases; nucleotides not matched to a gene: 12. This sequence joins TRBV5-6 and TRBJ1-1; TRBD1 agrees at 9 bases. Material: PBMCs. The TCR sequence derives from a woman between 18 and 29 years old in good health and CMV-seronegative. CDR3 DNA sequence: TGTGCCAGCAGCGAACAGGGGGCGCCCCGAAGGACTGAAGCTTTCTTT. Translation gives CASSEQGAPRRTEAFF.